The entry below gives a single TCR beta chain sequence along with its context. There is no known antigen for this receptor. Nothing much larger sits one base from this clone, and base qualities are not available. The sample originates from a study of blood T cell repertoires in COVID-19 (dated by TCRdb to between 2020 and 2021). Describing the broader study: Samples from collaborators originated in the United States, Italy and Spain and spanned both the acute and convalescent phases of COVID-19. Nearly every sample came with metadata listing a de-identified subject ID, COVID-19 status, age in years and sex. The repertoires were released in a freely available public database intended as a resource for research on the immune response to SARS-CoV-2. The material from the prospective study consisted of cDNA or gDNA derived from T cells, B-cell-depleted T cells, or PBMCs. Where available, HLA class I and class II types were taken from metadata supplied by the sample provider and were not determined by assay-based typing. The samples were drawn from the first 160 participants of the ongoing ImmuneRACE study and from some 1,300 subjects provided by 6 global collaborators. Subjects who had been exposed to COVID-19, were actively infected with it, or had recovered from it provided the deeply sampled blood TCRbeta repertoires that made up the dataset.

Collaborating institutions collected whole blood in K2EDTA tubes following their own protocols. Collaborator samples were shipped for TCRbeta analysis as frozen whole blood, isolated PBMCs, or DNA extracted from either sample type. What the study reported, not specific to this receptor: How much clinical and demographic metadata was included differed by source and by participant, and the metadata was provided uncurated.

TCRbeta CDR3 regions were amplified from genomic DNA by means of the immunoSEQ Assay, a bias-controlled multiplex PCR. On the study's bioinformatics: Within the assay, amplification of reference gene primers was used to estimate how many nucleated cells each sample contained. Sequence reads were collapsed and filtered to measure the absolute abundance of every unique TCRbeta CDR3 rearrangement. For each sample, productive Simpson clonality was calculated as the square root of Simpson's diversity index over productive rearrangements. Imported from immuneACCESS, the table was reduced by TCRdb to in-frame sequences with V and J called. These copies leave out some clones; in studies compared against another copy, an unresolved V gene accounts for under half, and the cause of the remainder is not known. V, J and clone size reflect that table, while D and trimming were determined from the DNA. Here the sample has about 120,000 clones; 80% to 90% occur a single time. Less than 11% of the sample is held by the ten biggest clonotypes.

This TCR derives from a human donor in a cohort sampled during active COVID-19. Sample: peripheral blood.

Here is the DNA: TGTGCCAGCTATGGCCCAGGGGTTGCTTTCTTT. It encodes CASYGPGVAFF. The V gene is TRBV2 and the J gene is TRBJ1-1; TRBD1 could be the D gene, as 6 bases match. For CDR1 and CDR2, the germline V gene lists SNHLY and FYNNEI. Counted from cysteine to phenylalanine, this CDR3 has 11 amino acids. The CDR3 DNA has 33 bases and is translated from base 1. A distance of 15 bases separates the germline ends of V and J, which lose 8 bases and 11 bases respectively.